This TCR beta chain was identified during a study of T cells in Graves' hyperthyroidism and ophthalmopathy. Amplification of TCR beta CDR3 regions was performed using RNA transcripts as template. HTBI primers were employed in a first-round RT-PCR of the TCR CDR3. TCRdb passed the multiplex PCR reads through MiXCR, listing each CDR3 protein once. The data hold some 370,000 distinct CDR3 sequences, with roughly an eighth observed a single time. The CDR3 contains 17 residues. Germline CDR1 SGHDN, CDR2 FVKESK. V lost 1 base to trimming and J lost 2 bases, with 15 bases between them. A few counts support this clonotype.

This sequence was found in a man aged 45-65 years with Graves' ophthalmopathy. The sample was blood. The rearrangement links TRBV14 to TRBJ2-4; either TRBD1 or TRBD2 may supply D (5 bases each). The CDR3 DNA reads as TGTGCCAGCAGCCAAGGGGGGAGTCGTGTCTCCAAAAACATTCAGTACTTC. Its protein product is CASSQGGSRVSKNIQYF.